This entry concerns a single T cell receptor (beta chain). Its specific antigen is unknown. The data originate from a study of cytomegalovirus exposure and HLA in healthy donors (TCRdb year 2017). With regard to the full study: An earlier analysis of about 530 of the donors reported approximately 300 Gb of sequence data and 90 million to 120 million unique TCR beta sequences obtained from some 200 million T cells. To predict cytomegalovirus infection status, the study brought together high-throughput TCR immunosequencing, statistical association of individual TCRs with disease status, and machine learning. Every discovery cohort repertoire had been produced on one sequencing platform. Among roughly 370 genotyped donors of the cohort, an average of about 240,000 unique TCR beta nucleotide sequences were sequenced per donor, roughly 18% of them non-productive. The later analysis used no new phenotypic data to find candidate immune exposures, relying instead on TCR beta sequences and their occurrence across donors. Approximately 310 gigabases of sequencing data and approximately 84 million unique TCR sequences were included in an early release covering under 650 HLA-typed donors. The aim of the study was to test whether cataloging public T cell receptors could identify signatures of past pathogen exposure. HLA typing covered class I and class II loci at four-digit resolution. The study profiled the T cell repertoires of about 640 subjects by immunosequencing and related them to cytomegalovirus serostatus. A later genetic analysis took genome-wide SNP genotypes for about 55% of the roughly 700 donors and used that subset as a discovery cohort. Donor age, sex, ethnicity and CMV serostatus were collected together with the repertoire data. Besides the first cohort of under 700 subjects, a separate validation cohort made up of 120 different subjects was used. The number of typed donors differed by locus: 629-630 for A, B, C, DRB1 and DQB1; approximately 530 for DQA1; approximately 610 for DPA1; and roughly 450 for DPB1. A later analysis re-analyzed previously published TCR beta repertoires from roughly 630 donors and added high-resolution HLA genotyping to study TCR occurrence patterns. In an earlier analysis of roughly 580 of the donors, high-throughput TCR beta sequencing was used to judge whether each TCR beta V gene segment behaved as functional or pseudogenic. Because of strong linkage in the cohort, four or five DR-DQ haplotypes were treated as single units for association and clustering. Of the approximately 400 genotyped donors, approximately 83% fell in the genetic ancestry cluster associated with self-reported Caucasian donors.

The CDR1 and CDR2 encoded by the germline V gene (reference sequence) are MNHEY and SMNVEV. V trim: 1 base; J trim: 1 base; unmatched bases: 1. From cysteine to phenylalanine, the CDR3 is 16 amino acids long. CDR3 DNA is the only sequence kept; it has 48 bases, read in frame from the first base. The study at large found these results: In vitro tests confirmed that a few of the cytomegalovirus-associated TCR beta chains recognize cytomegalovirus antigens. A further reported finding was that TCR beta sequences accurately predicted the HLA-A and HLA-B alleles for most subjects in the first cohort. In a later analysis, around 17,000 TCR beta sequences were associated with specific HLA alleles at a false discovery rate of 0.05. Across donors, most TCR sequences were observed very rarely, whereas some public TCRs were present in many individuals. Cytomegalovirus status was reported to be diagnosed by the classifier with high specificity and sensitivity in both the original and validation cohorts. The study listed 150 to 200 TCR beta chains as associated with cytomegalovirus. An earlier analysis of some 560 of the donors showed that most TCR beta V segments appeared in productive rearrangements either about 87% or about 30% of the time, which broadly matched IMGT annotations. Because some donors lacked HLA typing at each locus, the association tests relied only on the typed subset. Linkage disequilibrium might explain the correlated functional status among segregating V segments, but an unknown experimental factor could not be excluded. The authors suggested that the approach could potentially be extended to other disease states and immunological phenotypes. In a later analysis, most CMV-associated TCR beta chains were found to appear HLA-restricted, with HLA associations seemingly driven largely by CMV exposure. The only immune exposure information available for the cohort was CMV serostatus. A cluster of highly shared sequence variants was judged likely to be a technical artifact of the sequencing pipeline. In a later genetic analysis, a missense DCLRE1C variant was associated with V-gene and J-gene trimming of TCR beta chains, and the association was replicated in an independent cohort. Presence/absence analyses assumed roughly uniform sequencing depth across donors, an assumption that may not hold. A later analysis found that HLA-associated TCR beta chains were more clonally expanded and had lower generation probabilities than equally common non-associated chains. Several of the top co-occurrence clusters appeared to be linked to parvovirus B19, influenza, CMV and Epstein-Barr virus, according to a later analysis. Strong co-occurrence of HLA alleles, especially DR and DQ, made assigning TCR associations to individual alleles difficult. This cohort had only TCR beta chains sequenced, and the lack of alpha or paired-chain data limited which features could be detected. According to a later analysis, TCR association rates differed among HLA loci, with DRB1 alleles showing the most associated TCRs and HLA-C alleles showing the fewest. The earlier analysis of approximately 560 of the donors excluded 15 to 20 rarely observed V segments, including chromosome 9 orphons, because counts were too low. According to a later genetic analysis, donors in an Asian-associated ancestry cluster had fewer N-insertions in productive TCRs than the approximately 630-donor mean. The 87-base-pair reads could not distinguish some IMGT-functional V segments, including TRBV6-2 and TRBV6-3, so those segments were excluded.

The library came from the immunoSEQ multiplex PCR assay. The multiplex PCR relied on a mix of 60 forward primers for TCR Vbeta segments and 13 reverse primers for TCR Jbeta segments. A multiplex PCR assay on genomic DNA amplified the CDR3 region of rearranged TCR beta genes. The Illumina HiSeq System was used to sequence the amplified TCR beta libraries as 87-base-pair reads. Per the original workflow: A later analysis counted about 80 million unique TCR beta chains across the 650 to 700 repertoires, and about 10 million of these chains were shared by at least two donors. A nearest-neighbor algorithm error-corrected the raw reads and collapsed the reads into unique sequences, merging closely related sequences to remove PCR and sequencing errors. Alignment of CDR3 sequences to IMGT reference sequences was used to assign V, D and J gene segments. For a sequence to be retained, a match of at least six nucleotides was required to both a V gene segment and a J gene segment. A rearrangement was called productive if the CDR3 had no stop codons and remained in frame with V and J, and every other rearrangement was called non-productive. Following IMGT convention, CDR3 was defined as the stretch from the second conserved V-encoded cysteine to the conserved J-encoded phenylalanine. The earlier analysis of fewer than 750 of the donors excluded sequences that lacked an unambiguous match to a single V gene segment. An earlier analysis of approximately 590 of the donors called V segments functional above 56.7% productive rearrangements and segregating when the between-donor standard deviation exceeded 5%. A statistical classification framework was developed to diagnose cytomegalovirus status using the catalog of TCR beta chain sequences. A later analysis assigned V and J genes by comparing TCR nucleotide sequences with IMGT/GENE-DB human TR gene sequences. In a later analysis, CDR3 sequences and most-parsimonious VDJ recombination scenarios were assigned using the TCRdist pipeline. In a later analysis, every TCR beta chain was defined by the combination of its CDR3 amino acid sequence and its V-gene family, and reads without a unique V-gene family were dropped. A later analysis removed several hundred highly shared, low-generation-probability nucleotide sequences to deal with suspected cross-contamination and a sequencing artifact. A later analysis calculated a clonal expansion index for each public chain from normalized within-repertoire ranks of inferred template counts. In a later analysis, generation probabilities were computed with a VDJ recombination model fitted to out-of-frame rearrangements, and the resulting probabilities were checked against IGoR. In a later analysis, TCR-TCR, TCR-HLA and TCR-CMV co-occurrence was scored with hypergeometric tests, and a repertoire-size bias correction was applied to TCR pairs. In a later analysis, false discovery rates were estimated by permuting HLA or CMV assignments 20 times. In a later analysis, co-occurring TCRs were grouped with DBSCAN, and TCRdist sequence similarity was added when clustering was performed within HLA-allele-positive subsets. For co-occurrence clustering, repertoires with fewer than 30,000 or more than 120,000 public chains were excluded, along with roughly five repertoires with anomalous nucleotide sharing. TCRdb mirrors the immuneACCESS table, restricted to in-frame sequences. Some clones are absent from its copies; in checked studies, under half trace to an unresolved V gene, and the reason for the others is unknown. V, J and clone size derive from that table, while D and trimming were established from the DNA sequence. This specimen's table enumerates more than 90,000 clones. Of the sample, 6.5% to 7% is held by the ten largest clones.

The cohort was made up of 500 to 850 healthy bone marrow donors. Cohort members were all nominally healthy when sampled, although unrecorded immune exposures were likely present. The donor was CMV seropositive and was included in the group of some 290 seropositive cohort members. A peripheral blood sample was provided by each donor, and peripheral blood mononuclear cells were used for TCR beta sequencing. The Qiagen DNeasy Blood Extraction Kit was used to extract genomic DNA from the blood cell samples. The TCR sequence derives from a man aged 40-50 years in good health and CMV-seropositive. Recombination connected TRBV27 to TRBJ2-2; 9 of the junction bases match TRBD1. The sample was PBMCs. The CDR3 sequence is CASSLWDRVNTGELFF. The DNA is TGTGCCAGCAGTTTATGGGACAGGGTGAACACCGGGGAGCTGTTTTTT.